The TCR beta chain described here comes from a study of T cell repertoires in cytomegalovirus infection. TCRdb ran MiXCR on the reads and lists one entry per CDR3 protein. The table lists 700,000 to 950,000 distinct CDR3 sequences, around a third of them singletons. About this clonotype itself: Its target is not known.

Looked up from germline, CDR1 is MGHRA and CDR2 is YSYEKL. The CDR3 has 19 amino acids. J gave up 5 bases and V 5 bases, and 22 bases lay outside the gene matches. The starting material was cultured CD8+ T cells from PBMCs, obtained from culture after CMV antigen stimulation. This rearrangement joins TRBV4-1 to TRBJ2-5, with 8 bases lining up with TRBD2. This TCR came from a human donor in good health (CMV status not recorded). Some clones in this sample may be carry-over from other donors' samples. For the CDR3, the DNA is TGCGCCAGCAGCGAAACGGAGGGCGGGAGTAGCGGGGCGGAGGAGACCCAGTACTTC. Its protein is CASSETEGGSSGAEETQYF.